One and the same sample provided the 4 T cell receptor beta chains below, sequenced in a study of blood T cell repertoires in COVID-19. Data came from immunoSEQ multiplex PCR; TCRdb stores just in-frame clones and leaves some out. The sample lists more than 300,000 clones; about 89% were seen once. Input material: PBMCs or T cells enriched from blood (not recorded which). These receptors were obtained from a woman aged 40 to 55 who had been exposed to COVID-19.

CDR3 in DNA: TGTGCCAGCAGCCGGGACAGCGGAGGGTCGGGAACTGAAGCTTTCTTT. Translation: CASSRDSGGSGTEAFF. The V and J genes are TRBV7-2 and TRBJ1-1, with 7 nucleotides matching TRBD1. This CDR3 comprises 16 residues. Per germline, CDR1 SGHTA and CDR2 FQGNSA. Trimming at V came to 5 bases and at J to 5 bases, leaving 14 bases not matched to a gene.

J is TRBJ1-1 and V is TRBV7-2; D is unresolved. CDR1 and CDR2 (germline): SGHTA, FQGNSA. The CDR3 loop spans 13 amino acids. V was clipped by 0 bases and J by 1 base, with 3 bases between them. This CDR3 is CASSLAQNTEAFF. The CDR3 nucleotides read TGTGCCAGCAGCTTAGCCCAGAACACTGAAGCTTTCTTT.

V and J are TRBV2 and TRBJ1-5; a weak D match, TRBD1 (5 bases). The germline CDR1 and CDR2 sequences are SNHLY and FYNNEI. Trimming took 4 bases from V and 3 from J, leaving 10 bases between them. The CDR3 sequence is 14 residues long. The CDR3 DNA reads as TGTGCCAGCAGTGCGGCCAGGGACAATCAGCCCCAGCATTTT. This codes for CASSAARDNQPQHF.

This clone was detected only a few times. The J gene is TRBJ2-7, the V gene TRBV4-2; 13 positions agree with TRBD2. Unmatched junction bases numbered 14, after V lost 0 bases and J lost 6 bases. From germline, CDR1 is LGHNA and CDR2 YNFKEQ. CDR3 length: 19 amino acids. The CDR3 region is CASSQDTRSGLAGSGEQYF. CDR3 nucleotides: TGTGCCAGCAGCCAAGATACTCGGTCGGGACTAGCGGGGTCTGGCGAGCAGTACTTC.